This TCR beta chain was identified in a study of blood T cell repertoires in COVID-19. In the authors' workflow: Using reference gene primer amplification, nucleated cell counts were estimated. TCRdb's copy holds only in-frame clones and misses some; the assay was immunoSEQ multiplex PCR. That table is the source of V, J and clone size, and D and trimming were worked out from the DNA. Here the sample spans fewer than 350,000 clones, 75% to 95% being singletons. The CDR3 covers 20 residues. CDR1 is SEHNR and CDR2 is FQNEAQ in the germline V gene (reference sequence). V lost 10 bases, J lost 7 bases, and 31 bases stayed unmatched.

Sequencing used peripheral blood. The genes are TRBV7-9 and TRBJ2-1; 7 nucleotides align to TRBD2. The origin of this receptor is a woman between 25 and 40 years old with COVID-19, enrolled during active disease. This CDR3 is CANTTPPGGKTGGERNEQFF. In nucleotides, the CDR3 is TGTGCCAACACTACCCCCCCGGGCGGGAAAACGGGAGGAGAGCGTAATGAGCAGTTCTTC.